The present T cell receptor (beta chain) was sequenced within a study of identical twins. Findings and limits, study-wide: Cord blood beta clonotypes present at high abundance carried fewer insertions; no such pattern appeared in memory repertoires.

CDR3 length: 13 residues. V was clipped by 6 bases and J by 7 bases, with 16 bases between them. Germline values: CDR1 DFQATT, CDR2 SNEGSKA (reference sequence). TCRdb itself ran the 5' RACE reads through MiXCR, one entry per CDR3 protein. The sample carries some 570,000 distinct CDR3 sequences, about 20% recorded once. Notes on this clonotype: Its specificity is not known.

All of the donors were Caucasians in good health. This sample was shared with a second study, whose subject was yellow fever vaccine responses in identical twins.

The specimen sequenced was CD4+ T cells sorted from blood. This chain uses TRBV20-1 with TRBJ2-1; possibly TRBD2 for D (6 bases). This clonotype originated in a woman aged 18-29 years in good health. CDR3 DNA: TGCAGTGCCGACGGCGGGGCCTCGAATGAGCAGTTCTTC. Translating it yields CSADGGASNEQFF.